The 20 T cell receptor beta chains given below trace back to one sample, sequenced in a study of response to subunit inactivated influenza vaccine. One entry per CDR3 protein results from TCRdb running MiXCR on the RT-PCR reads. The sample holds under 950,000 distinct CDR3 sequences, around 21% seen once. The input for sequencing was PBMCs from blood, taken about 5 days after vaccination. All receptors derive from a man aged 50-60 years who received an inactivated influenza vaccine.

This clonotype was seen just once. This sequence joins TRBV20-1 and TRBJ2-7; TRBD1 agrees at 9 bases. CDR3 length: 16 amino acids. J was trimmed by 0 bases and V by 1 base; bases with no gene match: 7. Germline-derived CDR1 and CDR2 are DFQATT and SNEGSKA (reference sequence). CDR3 amino acids: CSARASNRGPSYEQYF. The CDR3 nucleotides are TGCAGTGCTAGAGCTTCGAACAGGGGGCCCTCCTACGAGCAGTACTTC.

The table lists this clonotype with a few counts. V is TRBV30 and J is TRBJ1-5, with no clear D. V lost 2 bases and J 0 bases, leaving 5 bases between the germline ends. The CDR3 runs 13 residues. Germline V CDR1 and CDR2: GTSNPN, SVGIG (reference sequence). The CDR3 region has the DNA TGTGCCTGGAGTACCCGTAGCAATCAGCCCCAGCATTTT. Its protein is CAWSTRSNQPQHF.

The V and J genes are TRBV5-1 and TRBJ2-2; D gene uncertain. The CDR3 consists of 16 residues. Trimming took 1 base from V and 0 from J, leaving 10 bases between them. From germline, CDR1 is SGHRS and CDR2 YFSETQ. Written as DNA, the CDR3 is TGCGCCAGCAGCTTGCAAGGGATCCCGAACACCGGGGAGCTGTTTTTT. This translates into CASSLQGIPNTGELFF. The complete variable domain, with remaining parts taken from reference TRBV5-1 and TRBJ2-2, reads KAGVTQTPRYLIKTRGQQVTLSCSPISGHRSVSWYQQTPGQGLQFLFEYFSETQRNKGNFPGRFSGRQFSNSRSEMNVSTLELGDSALYLCASSLQGIPNTGELFFGEGSRLTVL.

This sequence joins TRBV20-1 and TRBJ1-2; 8 bases are shared with TRBD1. Germline CDR1 reads DFQATT; CDR2 reads SNEGSKA (reference sequence). The CDR3 consists of 17 residues. V lost 3 bases and J lost 0; bases outside the gene matches: 12. CDR3: CSASKGQGGLTNYGYTF. DNA of the CDR3: TGCAGTGCTAGCAAAGGACAGGGTGGTTTAACTAACTATGGCTACACCTTC.

This clonotype was seen more than once but under ten times. This sequence joins TRBV29-1 and TRBJ2-1; 14 bases are shared with TRBD2. V lost 7 bases and J lost 7; bases outside the gene matches: 9. The CDR3 runs to 15 residues. Germline CDR1 reads SQVTM; CDR2 reads ANQGSEA. Here the CDR3 DNA reads TGCAGCGGCCTTGCCGGGACTAGCGGGAGTAATGAGCAGTTCTTC. Translated: CSGLAGTSGSNEQFF.

This chain connects TRBV28 to TRBJ1-5; maybe TRBD1 (5 bases). The CDR3 spans 17 residues. Trimming left V 3 bases short and J 3 bases short, with 18 bases between. CDR1 is MDHEN and CDR2 is SYDVKM in the germline V gene. As DNA, the CDR3 is TGTGCCAGCAGTTTGTTGCGGGACGGACCTCTCAATCAGCCCCAGCATTTT. Translating gives CASSLLRDGPLNQPQHF.

The gene calls are TRBV12-3 or TRBV12-4 and TRBJ2-4; tentative D call: TRBD2 (7 bases). The CDR3 is 16 residues long. Trimming cost V 1 base and J 2 bases, with 12 bases left between them. CDR3 residues: CASSLGGGVSKNIQYF. The CDR3 DNA reads as TGTGCCAGCAGTTTAGGAGGGGGGGTTTCCAAAAACATTCAGTACTTC.

The rearrangement joins TRBV11-2 to TRBJ2-1; D possibly corresponds to TRBD1 (6 bases). The CDR3 covers 14 residues. V gave up 5 bases and J gave up 9 bases, with 17 bases separating them. Looked up from germline, CDR1 is SGHAT and CDR2 is FQNNGV. CDR3 sequence (DNA): TGTGCCAGCAGCCCAGCACAGGGTTCAAGTGAGCAGTTCTTC. Its protein is CASSPAQGSSEQFF.

This chain uses TRBV18 with TRBJ2-7; D gene uncertain. The CDR3 is 12 residues long. The germline V gene has CDR1 KGHSH and CDR2 LQKENI. V lost 2 bases and J 3 bases, leaving 5 bases between the germline ends. CDR3 sequence (DNA): TGTGCCAGCTCACCATGGGACTACGAGCAGTACTTC. This encodes CASSPWDYEQYF.

This clonotype was seen at least ten times. The rearrangement joins TRBV29-1 to TRBJ2-5, with D unresolved. This CDR3 has 11 residues. Germline CDR1 reads SQVTM; CDR2 reads ANQGSEA. Trimming took off 5 bases at V and 3 bases at J, with 7 bases between the two ends. CDR3 in amino acids: CSVREKETQYF. The CDR3 bases are TGCAGCGTTAGGGAAAAAGAGACCCAGTACTTC.

J is TRBJ2-3 and V is TRBV9; no clear D gene. Germline V gene data show CDR1 as SGDLS and CDR2 as YYNGEE. Between the trimmed V and J ends, which lost 0 bases and 0 bases, there was a span of 8 bases. The CDR3 runs 15 residues. The CDR3 sequence is CASSVGSVSTDTQYF. In DNA form, the CDR3 reads TGTGCCAGCAGCGTAGGTTCAGTTAGCACAGATACGCAGTATTTT.

This clonotype was counted only a few times. V usage is TRBV12-3 or TRBV12-4 and J usage is TRBJ1-5; D is unclear. The CDR3 runs 14 residues. The V end lost 1 base, the J end lost 10 bases, and 14 bases lay between the germline ends. CDR3 DNA: TGTGCCAGCAGTTTAGGGGTAGGGTACAAACCCCAGCATTTT. It yields the protein CASSLGVGYKPQHF.

The chain joins TRBV2 to TRBJ2-2; D may be TRBD2 (6 bases). The CDR3 spans 14 residues. V was pared by 9 bases and J by 5 bases, with 16 bases between. CDR1 SNHLY and CDR2 FYNNEI come from the germline V gene. CDR3 sequence reads: CASSGGGRTGELFF. In DNA form, the CDR3 reads TGTGCCAGTTCCGGCGGAGGGAGGACCGGGGAGCTGTTTTTT.

The rearrangement uses TRBV11-1 and TRBJ1-6, with 10 bases that match TRBD1. Unmatched junction bases numbered 8, after V lost 3 bases and J lost 9 bases. CDR1 is SGHAT, CDR2 FQDESV, per germline (reference sequence). The CDR3 is 16 residues long. CDR3 loop: CASSLLGRTGGSPLHF. As DNA, the CDR3 is TGTGCCAGCAGCTTGCTCGGGCGGACAGGGGGTTCACCCCTCCACTTT.

V usage is TRBV12-5 and J usage is TRBJ2-7, with D possibly being TRBD1 (6 bases). The CDR3 spans 17 residues. V dropped 6 bases and J dropped 5 bases, with 26 bases sitting between them. Germline-derived CDR1 and CDR2 are LGHNT and FRNRAP. This CDR3 reads CASGSPGVGPPRDEQYF. CDR3 DNA: TGTGCTAGTGGCTCCCCAGGGGTAGGTCCCCCTCGAGACGAGCAGTACTTC.

This clonotype was picked up a small number of times. The chain carries TRBV12-3 or TRBV12-4 and TRBJ2-1, with D unclear. The CDR3 runs to 10 residues. V dropped 8 bases and J dropped 16 bases, with 15 bases sitting between them. The CDR3 DNA follows: TGTGCCAGCGGAGACCGATTGCAATTCTTC. This sequence encodes CASGDRLQFF.

The CDR3 spells CASSYPLSSGTLGEQYF. The DNA of the CDR3 is TGTGCCAGCAGTTACCCTCTATCTAGCGGGACCTTGGGTGAGCAGTACTTC. The V gene is TRBV6-5, the J gene TRBJ2-7; 9 bases agree with TRBD2. This CDR3 spans 17 amino acids. The germline CDR1 and CDR2 sequences are MNHEY and SVGAGI. V gave up 2 bases and J gave up 7 bases; unmatched junction bases: 15.

The rearrangement links TRBV20-1 to TRBJ1-1; D is possibly TRBD1 (6 bases). The CDR3 extends over 13 amino acids. CDR1 and CDR2 (germline): DFQATT, SNEGSKA (reference sequence). With 2 bases removed from V and 7 bases from J, the gap between germline ends came to 14 bases. The CDR3 protein is CSARKTGTDEAFF. The CDR3 nucleotides are TGCAGTGCTAGAAAGACAGGCACCGATGAAGCTTTCTTT.

This clonotype has more than one count but fewer than ten. V gene TRBV7-2 combines with J gene TRBJ1-2, with D perhaps matching TRBD1 (5 bases). Germline V lookup: CDR1 SGHTA, CDR2 FQGNSA. V lost 0 bases and J 3 bases, leaving 11 bases between the germline ends. The CDR3 has 15 amino acids. The CDR3 coding sequence is TGTGCCAGCAGCTTAGCGCCTGCAGGGTACTATGGCTACACCTTC. Its translation is CASSLAPAGYYGYTF.

This clonotype came up a few times. The chain recombines TRBV5-1 with TRBJ2-5; TRBD2 matches 8 bases. With 6 bases clipped from V and 2 bases from J, the junction kept 6 bases outside the gene matches. Germline V lookup: CDR1 SGHRS, CDR2 YFSETQ. This CDR3 spans 14 amino acids. In DNA form, the CDR3 reads TGCGCCAGCAATAGCGGGAAGCAACAAGAGACCCAGTACTTC. Translation: CASNSGKQQETQYF. Combining the CDR3 with reference TRBV5-1 and TRBJ2-5 gives the whole variable domain KAGVTQTPRYLIKTRGQQVTLSCSPISGHRSVSWYQQTPGQGLQFLFEYFSETQRNKGNFPGRFSGRQFSNSRSEMNVSTLELGDSALYLCASNSGKQQETQYFGPGTRLLVL.